Below, 11 T cell receptor beta chains from the same sample are listed, as sequenced in a study of cytomegalovirus exposure and HLA in healthy donors. The protocol was immunoSEQ multiplex PCR, while the TCRdb copy is restricted to in-frame clones and leaves out a portion. The sample consists of roughly 120,000 clones, roughly 90% of them appearing once. The specimen was PBMCs. The source is a woman younger than 30 in good health and CMV-seronegative.

This clone was found once. The V call is TRBV7-8, the J call TRBJ2-7, with TRBD1 matching 11 bases. The V segment lost 8 bases and the J segment 6 bases; nucleotides outside the gene matches: 3. This CDR3 is built from 12 residues. Germline-derived CDR1 and CDR2 are SGHVS and FQNEAQ. In DNA, the CDR3 is TGTGCCAGCCGGACAGGGGGCGGCGAGCAGTACTTC. Its protein product is CASRTGGGEQYF.

The V gene is TRBV9, the J gene TRBJ2-1; D may be TRBD2 (5 bases). CDR1 and CDR2 (germline): SGDLS, YYNGEE. V lost 3 bases and J lost 0, with 13 bases in between. CDR3 length equals 16 residues. CDR3 sequence reads: CASSGRGSGSYNEQFF. CDR3 sequence (DNA): TGTGCCAGCAGCGGTCGAGGGTCAGGCTCCTACAATGAGCAGTTCTTC.

The chain employs TRBV9 and TRBJ2-2; 8 positions match TRBD1. V lost 2 bases to trimming and J lost 6 bases; unmatched junction nucleotides: 9. The CDR3 length is 16 residues. Germline V gene sequence: CDR1 SGDLS, CDR2 YYNGEE. CDR3 DNA sequence: TGTGCCAGCAGCGTCTCAGACAGGGGTTCCGCCGGGGAGCTGTTTTTT. It encodes CASSVSDRGSAGELFF.

The chain has TRBV7-3 and TRBJ2-1; 9 bases are shared with TRBD2. Trimming took 0 bases from V and 5 from J; bases not matched to a gene: 5. Germline V gene data show CDR1 as SGHTA and CDR2 as FQGTGA. The CDR3 has 16 amino acids. CDR3 DNA sequence: TGTGCCAGCAGCTTAACGGGCGCTAGCGGGGACAATGAGCAGTTCTTC. It is translated as CASSLTGASGDNEQFF.

The rearrangement joins TRBV11-2 to TRBJ2-1, with D possibly matching TRBD2 (5 bases). This CDR3 contains 15 residues. Germline CDR1 is SGHAT and CDR2 is FQNNGV. The V end lost 2 bases, the J end lost 1 base, and 9 bases lay between the germline ends. The CDR3 DNA is TGTGCCAGCAGCTTAATTCTAGCTTCCTACAATGAGCAGTTCTTC. It specifies CASSLILASYNEQFF. The full variable domain, rest sourced from reference TRBV11-2 and TRBJ2-1, is EAGVAQSPRYKIIEKRQSVAFWCNPISGHATLYWYQQILGQGPKLLIQFQNNGVVDDSQLPKDRFSAERLKGVDSTLKIQPAKLEDSAVYLCASSLILASYNEQFFGPGTRLTVL.

A few counts support this clone. This chain links TRBV6-1 with TRBJ2-3; TRBD2 matches 11 bases. This CDR3 region has 15 residues. The germline V gene encodes CDR1 MNHNS and CDR2 SASEGT. Trimming removed 4 bases from V and 4 bases from J; junction bases left unmatched: 4. This chain's CDR3 is CASSALAGEADTQYF. The DNA of the CDR3 is TGTGCCAGCAGTGCACTAGCGGGAGAGGCAGATACGCAGTATTTT.

This chain links TRBV7-6 with TRBJ1-6; D is ambiguous. There are 16 residues in the CDR3. Trimming shortened V by 2 bases and J by 8 bases, and 16 bases separated the two germline ends. Germline V gene lookup returns CDR1 SGHVS and CDR2 FNYEAQ. CDR3 sequence (DNA): TGTGCCAGCAGCTTAATGGTAGGAGGGTCCCATTCACCCCTCCACTTT. This gives the protein CASSLMVGGSHSPLHF.

The V gene is TRBV27, the J gene TRBJ2-7; 12 bases agree with TRBD2. Germline CDR1 reads MNHEY; CDR2 reads SMNVEV (reference sequence). This CDR3 has 15 residues. V shed 6 bases and J 0 bases; nucleotides not matched to a gene: 3. The CDR3 is CASRPTSGSSYEQYF. Here the CDR3 DNA reads TGTGCCAGCAGACCGACTAGCGGGAGCTCCTACGAGCAGTACTTC.

The V call is TRBV18, the J call TRBJ1-2; 8 bases are shared with TRBD1. Germline trimming cut 8 bases from V and 4 bases from J; bases unmatched to any gene: 15. This CDR3 is 16 amino acids long. The germline gives CDR1 KGHSH, CDR2 LQKENI. CDR3 residues: CASDDPGTGGSYGYTF. In DNA, the CDR3 is TGTGCCAGCGATGATCCCGGGACAGGAGGTTCCTATGGCTACACCTTC.

The V and J genes are TRBV28 and TRBJ2-7, with TRBD1 matching over 7 bases. Per germline, CDR1 MDHEN and CDR2 SYDVKM. This CDR3 contains 13 residues. Losses at the gene ends were 5 bases for V and 5 bases for J; bases not matched to a gene: 6. CDR3 in amino acids: CASSPWDSHEQYF. CDR3 coding DNA: TGTGCCAGCAGTCCCTGGGACAGCCACGAGCAGTACTTC.

This chain joins TRBV11-3 and TRBJ2-2, with 14 bases lining up with TRBD2. This CDR3 is built from 17 residues. With V trimmed by 5 bases and J by 5 bases, 7 bases remained unmatched. Germline-derived CDR1 and CDR2 are SGHNT and YENEEA. The CDR3 reads CASSPGTSGSRTGELFF. CDR3 DNA sequence: TGTGCCAGCAGCCCTGGGACTAGCGGGAGTCGTACCGGGGAGCTGTTTTTT.